This T cell receptor beta chain was captured by sequencing in a study of immune heterogeneity within non-small cell lung tumors. The template for each sample was around 540 ng of genomic DNA, which had been extracted from bulk tumor tissue. Several biopsies per primary tumor were taken during surgery, spaced as far apart as possible. Untreated, newly diagnosed non-small cell lung cancer patients underwent curative surgery. There are 15 residues in the CDR3. Unmatched junction bases numbered 7, after V lost 6 bases and J lost 2 bases. Germline V gene sequence: CDR1 MNHEY, CDR2 SVGEGT. This clonotype was observed once. Since a much larger clone is just one base distant, this may be a read error. TCR beta CDR3 amplification used multiplex PCR with 32 V and 13 J primers. TCRdb re-called the multiplex PCR reads with MiXCR, one entry per CDR3 protein. The sample lists approximately 31,000 distinct CDR3 sequences, 28% occurring once.

The material sequenced was lung tumor tissue. This receptor was obtained from a man aged 35-49 years with non-small cell lung cancer. The J gene is TRBJ2-7, the V gene TRBV6-2 or TRBV6-3; the match to TRBD2 covers 10 bases. CDR3 protein: CASRYTSGATYEQYF. The CDR3 DNA reads TGTGCCAGCAGATACACTAGCGGGGCTACCTACGAGCAGTACTTC.